What follows are 18 T cell receptor beta chains derived from one specimen sequenced in a study of control samples from healthy donors and cancer patients. TCRdb keeps only in-frame clones here, not all; method: immunoSEQ multiplex PCR. The repertoire holds about 65,000 clones, with 90% as singletons. Sequencing input: PBMCs. The receptors shown here come from a woman aged 45-59 years with colorectal cancer.

The chain uses TRBV24-1 and TRBJ1-1; D perhaps matches TRBD1 (6 bases). CDR3 size: 13 residues. V was clipped by 2 bases and J by 8 bases, with 11 bases between them. Per germline, CDR1 KGHDR and CDR2 SFDVKD. The CDR3 sequence is CATSDSTDREAFF. CDR3 nucleotides: TGTGCCACCAGTGATTCCACCGACAGGGAAGCTTTCTTT.

The gene calls are TRBV5-1 and TRBJ2-7; maybe TRBD2 (5 bases). The CDR3 length is 16 residues. The germline V gene encodes CDR1 SGHRS and CDR2 YFSETQ. Trimming left V 0 bases short and J 2 bases short, with 15 bases between. CDR3 sequence: CASSLVRGDIPYEQYF. The CDR3 coding sequence is TGCGCCAGCAGCTTGGTTCGGGGAGATATTCCCTACGAGCAGTACTTC. Looking up the rest from reference TRBV5-1 and TRBJ2-7 gives the full variable domain: KAGVTQTPRYLIKTRGQQVTLSCSPISGHRSVSWYQQTPGQGLQFLFEYFSETQRNKGNFPGRFSGRQFSNSRSEMNVSTLELGDSALYLCASSLVRGDIPYEQYFGPGTRLTVT.

The rearrangement links TRBV5-1 to TRBJ2-1, with D perhaps given as TRBD1 or TRBD2 (6 bases each). This CDR3 comprises 14 residues. Trimming cost V 4 bases and J 5 bases, with 13 bases left between them. Germline-derived CDR1 and CDR2 are SGHRS and YFSETQ. CDR3 region: CASSPGAPDNEQFF. The CDR3 DNA reads TGCGCCAGCAGCCCGGGGGCCCCGGACAATGAGCAGTTCTTC.

This chain connects TRBV7-2 to TRBJ2-1; 9 bases map to TRBD2. The length of the CDR3 is 18 residues. Germline lookup yields CDR1 SGHTA and CDR2 FQGNSA. V shed 4 bases, J shed 3 bases, and the junction held 13 bases outside the gene matches. The CDR3 spells CASSSTYGTSSFYNEQFF. In nucleotides, the CDR3 is TGTGCCAGCAGCTCCACTTACGGGACTAGCTCATTCTACAATGAGCAGTTCTTC.

The chain has TRBV6-5 and TRBJ1-2; D is perhaps TRBD1 (6 bases). Germline CDR1 is MNHEY and CDR2 is SVGAGI. With 6 bases removed from V and 0 bases from J, the gap between germline ends came to 11 bases. This CDR3 has 14 amino acids. CDR3 in DNA: TGTGCCAGCAGGCTCGGACAGTCTAACTATGGCTACACCTTC. Its protein product is CASRLGQSNYGYTF.

This clone appeared a single time. V is TRBV19 and J is TRBJ1-4; D is unresolved. Germline lookup yields CDR1 LNHDA and CDR2 SQIVND (reference sequence). The CDR3 is made up of 15 amino acids. Trimming left V 4 bases short and J 4 bases short, with 13 bases between. The DNA for the CDR3 is TGTGCCAGTAGTAGTCTGACTGTTGGTAATGAAAAACTGTTTTTT. Protein: CASSSLTVGNEKLFF. The entire variable domain, with the rest obtained from reference TRBV19 and TRBJ1-4, is as follows: DGGITQSPKYLFRKEGQNVTLSCEQNLNHDAMYWYRQDPGQGLRLIYYSQIVNDFQKGDIAEGYSVSREKKESFPLTVTSAQKNPTAFYLCASSSLTVGNEKLFFGSGTQLSVL.

The V gene is TRBV4-2, the J gene TRBJ1-5, with a tentative D call TRBD1 (6 bases). Germline V gene sequence: CDR1 LGHNA, CDR2 YNFKEQ. The CDR3 has 15 residues. V lost 0 bases and J lost 8, with 14 bases in between. CDR3 coding DNA: TGTGCCAGCAGCCAAGACCCAGGGGAGTTAGAGCCCCAGCATTTT. This sequence encodes CASSQDPGELEPQHF.

This clone occurred once. This chain links TRBV10-3 with TRBJ1-6; D remains unclear. The germline gives CDR1 ENHRY, CDR2 SYGVKD. There are 14 residues in the CDR3. Trimming removed 7 bases at V and 6 bases at J, with 13 bases between. CDR3 residues: CAITDRRPNSPLHF. CDR3 coding DNA: TGTGCCATCACCGACCGACGCCCTAATTCACCCCTCCACTTT.

The chain couples TRBV5-6 to TRBJ2-1, with D possibly called TRBD1 or TRBD2 (5 bases each). Trimming stripped 3 bases from V and 10 bases from J, with 17 bases between. The germline V gene has CDR1 SGHDT and CDR2 YYEEEE. The CDR3 contains 14 residues. CDR3 DNA sequence: TGTGCCAGCAGCTCGGTCGTAGGGACCCGAGAGCAGTTCTTC. This translates into CASSSVVGTREQFF.

As concerns this clone: Relative to the germline gene, one junction end is altered; a read error may explain this. The V call is TRBV18, the J call TRBJ2-3; D is unresolved. Germline V gene sequence: CDR1 KGHSH, CDR2 LQKENI. The CDR3 runs 14 residues. The CDR3 here is CASSPLEGTDTQYF. In nucleotides, the CDR3 is TGTGCCAGCTCACCACTTGAAGGCACCGATACGCAGTATTTT. The complete variable domain, with remaining parts taken from reference TRBV18 and TRBJ2-3, reads NAGVMQNPRHLVRRRGQEARLRCSPMKGHSHVYWYRQLPEEGLKFMVYLQKENIIDESGMPKERFSAEFPKEGPSILRIQQVVRGDSAAYFCASSPLEGTDTQYFGPGTRLTVL.

CDR3 sequence: CASSPIGRFSNQPQHF. CDR3 nucleotides: TGTGCCAGCAGCCCCATCGGGAGATTCAGCAATCAGCCCCAGCATTTT. V usage is TRBV28 and J usage is TRBJ1-5; D remains ambiguous. In germline, CDR1 is MDHEN, CDR2 SYDVKM. Trimming removed 6 bases at V and 1 base at J, with 16 bases between. This CDR3 is 16 amino acids long. Filled out from reference TRBV28 and TRBJ1-5, the complete variable domain reads DVKVTQSSRYLVKRTGEKVFLECVQDMDHENMFWYRQDPGLGLRLIYFSYDVKMKEKGDIPEGYSVSREKKERFSLILESASTNQTSMYLCASSPIGRFSNQPQHFGDGTRLSIL.

This clone is a singleton in its sample. V is TRBV5-6 and J is TRBJ1-1, with TRBD1 identical over 8 bases. The CDR3 extends over 15 amino acids. The V segment lost 3 bases and the J segment 2 bases; nucleotides outside the gene matches: 6. Germline V gives CDR1 SGHDT, CDR2 YYEEEE. CDR3 DNA sequence: TGTGCCAGCAGCTCTGCGACAGGGGCTAACACTGAAGCTTTCTTT. Amino acid sequence: CASSSATGANTEAFF.

The CDR3 here is CASSFGDERVSPLHF. CDR3 DNA: TGTGCCAGCAGCTTCGGGGACGAGAGGGTTTCACCCCTCCACTTT. J is TRBJ1-6 and V is TRBV5-6; tentative D call: TRBD1 (5 bases). In germline, CDR1 is SGHDT, CDR2 YYEEEE. Trimming pared 2 bases from V and 9 bases from J, leaving 15 bases between. This CDR3 has 15 residues.

The V call is TRBV29-1, the J call TRBJ1-1, with D possibly being TRBD1 (6 bases). The V gene lost 0 bases and the J gene lost 7 bases, with 9 bases spanning the gap. The CDR3 loop spans 12 amino acids. Looked up from germline, CDR1 is SQVTM and CDR2 is ANQGSEA. This CDR3 is CSVEEDSYEAFF. DNA of the CDR3: TGCAGCGTTGAAGAGGACAGCTATGAAGCTTTCTTT.

The chain has TRBV12-3 or TRBV12-4 and TRBJ1-5; D gene ambiguous. This CDR3 region has 12 residues. With 5 bases removed from V and 8 bases from J, the gap between germline ends came to 10 bases. CDR3 sequence reads: CASSRTPEPQHF. The CDR3 nucleotides read TGTGCCAGCAGTCGTACCCCTGAGCCCCAGCATTTT.

This chain links TRBV25-1 with TRBJ1-3; no clear D. CDR1 MGHDK and CDR2 SYGVNS come from the germline V gene. V lost 1 base and J lost 1, with 8 bases in between. The CDR3 sequence is 15 residues long. CDR3 DNA: TGTGCCAGCAGTGAATCGGCATTTTCTGGAAACACCATATATTTT. Translating it yields CASSESAFSGNTIYF.

V and J are TRBV5-5 and TRBJ1-5, with D maybe TRBD1 (5 bases). Germline-derived CDR1 and CDR2 are SGHKS and YYEKEE (reference sequence). The CDR3 totals 17 residues. Trimming pared 5 bases from V and 5 bases from J, leaving 23 bases between. In nucleotides, the CDR3 is TGTGCCAGCAGTAAACTATGGCCGGGACCGCAGTATCAGCCCCAGCATTTT. Translated: CASSKLWPGPQYQPQHF. The complete variable domain, with remaining parts taken from reference TRBV5-5 and TRBJ1-5, reads DAGVTQSPTHLIKTRGQQVTLRCSPISGHKSVSWYQQVLGQGPQFIFQYYEKEERGRGNFPDRFSARQFPNYSSELNVNALLLGDSALYLCASSKLWPGPQYQPQHFGDGTRLSIL.

The chain links TRBV4-1 to TRBJ2-7; D tentatively reads TRBD1 or TRBD2 (5 bases each). This CDR3 contains 16 residues. The ends were cut back, 0 bases at V and 0 bases at J, with 12 bases in the middle. Per the germline V gene, CDR1 is MGHRA and CDR2 is YSYEKL. This CDR3 is CASSQDRVGTSYEQYF. The DNA for the CDR3 is TGCGCCAGCAGCCAAGATAGGGTCGGGACCTCCTACGAGCAGTACTTC.